Below are 27 T cell receptor beta chains sequenced from a single sample in a study of T cells in Graves' hyperthyroidism and ophthalmopathy. From RNA transcripts, TCR beta CDR3 regions were amplified. The HTBI primer set served for first-round RT-PCR of the TCR CDR3. TCRdb re-called the multiplex PCR reads through MiXCR, storing one row per CDR3 protein. The sample has 560,000 or so distinct CDR3 sequences, more than 45% seen once. Material for sequencing was peripheral blood or thyroid tissue (not recorded which). The source of these receptors is a woman between 18 and 29 years old with Graves' hyperthyroidism.

The rearrangement uses TRBV19 and TRBJ1-4, with a possible D match to TRBD1 (5 bases). CDR1 LNHDA and CDR2 SQIVND come from the germline V gene (reference sequence). Trimming stripped 4 bases from V and 0 bases from J, with 12 bases between. This CDR3 spans 16 amino acids. This chain's CDR3 is CASSTLRGTTNEKLFF. The DNA of the CDR3 is TGTGCCAGTAGTACCCTTAGGGGCACAACTAATGAAAAACTGTTTTTT.

In regard to this clonotype: A much bigger clone sits one base away, suggesting this may be a read error. The chain links TRBV2 to TRBJ1-1, with unresolved D. The length of the CDR3 is 10 residues. Germline CDR1 SNHLY, CDR2 FYNNEI. V lost 6 bases and J 13 bases, leaving 12 bases between the germline ends. The CDR3 bases are TGTGCCAGCAGGCACTTTGACGATTTCTTT. Protein: CASRHFDDFF. Full variable domain (missing parts from reference TRBV2 and TRBJ1-1): EPEVTQTPSHQVTQMGQEVILRCVPISNHLYFYWYRQILGQKVEFLVSFYNNEISEKSEIFDDQFSVERPDGSNFTLKIRSTKLEDSAMYFCASRHFDDFFGQGTRLTVV.

This clonotype was found many times. The rearrangement joins TRBV24-1 to TRBJ1-2; no firm D call. Germline CDR1 reads KGHDR; CDR2 reads SFDVKD. V lost 0 bases, J lost 8 bases, and 12 bases lay in between. The CDR3 loop spans 14 amino acids. Here the CDR3 reads CATSDLPPGNGYTF. The CDR3 DNA follows: TGTGCCACCAGTGATTTGCCGCCCGGGAACGGCTACACCTTC.

The rearrangement uses TRBV7-9 and TRBJ2-2, with a possible D match to TRBD2 (5 bases). CDR3 length equals 14 residues. Trimming stripped 5 bases from V and 3 bases from J, with 10 bases between. In germline, CDR1 is SEHNR, CDR2 FQNEAQ (reference sequence). The CDR3 region is CASSAVGDTGELFF. The CDR3 bases are TGTGCCAGCAGCGCCGTGGGAGACACCGGGGAGCTGTTTTTT.

As regards this clonotype: Germline is not matched at one junction end, which may reflect a read error. The chain combines TRBV10-3 with TRBJ1-2; the D gene is possibly TRBD1 (5 bases). This CDR3 comprises 18 residues. Per germline, CDR1 ENHRY and CDR2 SYGVKD. Here the CDR3 DNA reads TGTGCCACCAGTGTCCTCTGGGGCAGGTCAGACCCCTCGGGAGGCTACACCTTC. It yields the protein CATSVLWGRSDPSGGYTF.

This clonotype was counted a few times. This chain links TRBV7-2 with TRBJ1-2, with TRBD1 matching over 7 bases. Germline CDR1 and CDR2: SGHTA and FQGNSA. Trimming at V came to 5 bases and at J to 4 bases, leaving 16 bases not matched to a gene. There are 17 residues in the CDR3. CDR3 amino acids: CASSVTGFALPAYGYTF. CDR3 nucleotide sequence: TGTGCCAGCAGCGTGACAGGGTTCGCCCTGCCCGCCTATGGCTACACCTTC.

The chain has TRBV19 and TRBJ2-7; D gene uncertain. Trimming took off 9 bases at V and 2 bases at J, with 17 bases between the two ends. The CDR3 has 14 residues. Germline CDR1 LNHDA, CDR2 SQIVND (reference sequence). The DNA of the CDR3 is TGTGCCAGCAGCCAACTTCAGAATACCTACGAGCAGTACTTC. It is translated as CASSQLQNTYEQYF.

The J gene is TRBJ2-5, the V gene TRBV15, with no clear D. This CDR3 is 12 amino acids long. Germline V CDR1 and CDR2: LNHNV, YYDKDF (reference sequence). V shed 3 bases and J shed 7 bases, with 9 bases lying between them. The DNA for the CDR3 is TGTGCCACCAGCAGTGAATCGGGGACCCAGTACTTC. Translated: CATSSESGTQYF.

The V gene is TRBV7-6, the J gene TRBJ2-7; perhaps TRBD2 as D (6 bases). V was trimmed by 5 bases and J by 2 bases, leaving 16 bases between them. Germline CDR1 and CDR2: SGHVS and FNYEAQ. CDR3 length: 15 amino acids. The CDR3 DNA reads TGTGCCAGCAGCCAAGAGGGGAGGACTCCCTACGAGCAGTACTTC. Amino acid sequence: CASSQEGRTPYEQYF.

In its sample, this clonotype was seen a few times. This chain links TRBV7-2 with TRBJ2-5, with 7 bases fitting TRBD2. Trimming removed 2 bases from V and 5 bases from J; junction bases left unmatched: 11. CDR3 size: 16 residues. The germline CDR1 and CDR2 sequences are SGHTA and FQGNSA. CDR3 protein: CASSLSMREIRETQYF. The DNA of the CDR3 is TGTGCCAGCAGCTTAAGTATGCGGGAGATTCGGGAGACCCAGTACTTC. The full variable domain, its missing parts supplied by reference TRBV7-2 and TRBJ2-5, is GAGVSQSPSNKVTEKGKDVELRCDPISGHTALYWYRQSLGQGLEFLIYFQGNSAPDKSGLPSDRFSAERTGGSVSTLTIQRTQQEDSAVYLCASSLSMREIRETQYFGPGTRLLVL.

Many counts were recorded for this clonotype. V and J are TRBV7-3 and TRBJ1-3; D gene unclear. Germline V CDR1 and CDR2: SGHTA, FQGTGA. The V and J ends lost 5 bases and 4 bases respectively, with 15 bases between them. The CDR3 contains 15 residues. In DNA form, the CDR3 reads TGTGCCAGCAGCACAAACCCCGGGCCCGGAAACACCATATATTTT. Residues: CASSTNPGPGNTIYF.

J is TRBJ1-2 and V is TRBV11-2, with D tentatively TRBD1 (6 bases). Between the trimmed V and J ends, which lost 4 bases and 7 bases, there was a span of 16 bases. The CDR3 has 14 residues. Germline V gives CDR1 SGHAT, CDR2 FQNNGV. CDR3 in amino acids: CASSSSGGAFGYTF. The CDR3 nucleotides are TGTGCCAGCAGCTCCTCCGGGGGGGCGTTTGGCTACACCTTC.

As regards this clonotype: An end of the junction does not agree with germline; a read error may underlie this. J is TRBJ1-5 and V is TRBV7-3; D not certain. CDR1 is SGHTA and CDR2 is FQGTGA in the germline V gene. CDR3 length: 15 residues. The DNA of the CDR3 is TGTGCCAGCAGCTTATCGGATAGCCACAATCAGCCCCAGCGTTTT. This codes for CASSLSDSHNQPQRF.

At least ten counts were recorded for this clonotype. The V gene is TRBV29-1, the J gene TRBJ2-7; the D is unclear. The CDR3 is 13 residues long. Trimming cost V 5 bases and J 0 bases, with 11 bases left between them. Germline V gives CDR1 SQVTM, CDR2 ANQGSEA. The CDR3 reads CSVRQTDSYEQYF. The CDR3 bases are TGCAGCGTTCGCCAGACGGACTCCTACGAGCAGTACTTC.

This clonotype has a handful of counts. The J gene is TRBJ2-5, the V gene TRBV2, with 12 bases matching TRBD2. The CDR3 is 18 amino acids. Germline values: CDR1 SNHLY, CDR2 FYNNEI. With 6 bases clipped from V and 5 bases from J, the junction kept 16 bases outside the gene matches. CDR3 loop: CASSLGASGRARGETQYF. CDR3 sequence (DNA): TGTGCCAGCAGCCTCGGGGCTAGCGGGAGGGCCCGGGGGGAGACCCAGTACTTC.

Ten or more counts support this clonotype. CDR3: CSALHGQSEAFF. The CDR3, as DNA: TGCAGCGCCCTACATGGGCAGTCTGAAGCTTTCTTT. This chain uses TRBV29-1 with TRBJ1-1; no clear D. V lost 7 bases and J lost 6, with 15 bases in between. Germline CDR1 reads SQVTM; CDR2 reads ANQGSEA. The CDR3 sequence is 12 residues long. Using reference TRBV29-1 and TRBJ1-1 for the parts outside the CDR3, the full variable domain is SAVISQKPSRDICQRGTSLTIQCQVDSQVTMMFWYRQQPGQSLTLIATANQGSEATYESGFVIDKFPISRPNLTFSTLTVSNMSPEDSSIYLCSALHGQSEAFFGQGTRLTVV.

This clonotype was counted between two and nine times. An end of the junction does not agree with germline; a read error may underlie this. The rearrangement joins TRBV7-2 to TRBJ1-5; D is undetermined. Germline V lookup: CDR1 SGHTA, CDR2 FQGNSA. The CDR3 runs to 15 residues. The CDR3, as DNA: TGCGCCAGCAGCCAAGGATTAGGGTCGGGGCAGCCCCAGCATTTT. It encodes CASSQGLGSGQPQHF.

V usage is TRBV9 and J usage is TRBJ2-7; 7 nucleotides agree with TRBD2. This CDR3 is built from 13 residues. Trimming took 4 bases from V and 5 from J; bases not matched to a gene: 6. CDR1 and CDR2 from the germline V gene are SGDLS and YYNGEE. CDR3 sequence: CASSHGAGHEQYF. The DNA for the CDR3 is TGTGCCAGCAGCCATGGAGCGGGACACGAGCAGTACTTC.

Notes on this clonotype: This may stem from a read error, because a much larger clone lies one nucleotide away. V and J are TRBV7-3 and TRBJ1-2, with 8 bases identical to TRBD1. V was clipped by 5 bases and J by 6 bases; unmatched bases: 8. Germline V gene sequence: CDR1 SGHTA, CDR2 FQGTGA. The CDR3 consists of 14 residues. The CDR3 protein is CASSGAGGANGYTF. CDR3 nucleotide sequence: TGTGCCAGCAGCGGAGCAGGGGGCGCGAATGGCTACACCTTC.

The chain is built from TRBV9 and TRBJ1-2; the match to TRBD1 covers 12 bases. The J segment lost 8 bases and the V segment lost 0 bases, leaving 8 bases of the junction unmatched. The CDR3 extends over 16 amino acids. The germline CDR1 and CDR2 sequences are SGDLS and YYNGEE. The CDR3 here is CASSVGGTGGVKGYTF. The DNA for the CDR3 is TGTGCCAGCAGCGTAGGGGGGACAGGGGGCGTAAAAGGCTACACCTTC. Together with reference TRBV9 and TRBJ1-2, the CDR3 gives the full variable domain: DSGVTQTPKHLITATGQRVTLRCSPRSGDLSVYWYQQSLDQGLQFLIQYYNGEERAKGNILERFSAQQFPDLHSELNLSSLELGDSALYFCASSVGGTGGVKGYTFGSGTRLTVV.

Many counts were recorded for this clonotype. V gene TRBV20-1 combines with J gene TRBJ2-5; TRBD1 might be the D (6 bases). This CDR3 contains 11 residues. Germline CDR1 reads DFQATT; CDR2 reads SNEGSKA (reference sequence). V was pared by 5 bases and J by 5 bases, with 9 bases between. CDR3 loop: CSAGGRETQYF. In DNA form, the CDR3 reads TGCAGTGCTGGGGGCCGGGAGACCCAGTACTTC.

This clonotype was seen a few times. V gene TRBV20-1 combines with J gene TRBJ1-2; 7 bases line up with TRBD1. The germline V gene encodes CDR1 DFQATT and CDR2 SNEGSKA (reference sequence). The CDR3 spans 13 residues. Losses at the gene ends were 6 bases for V and 5 bases for J; bases not matched to a gene: 9. CDR3 nucleotide sequence: TGCAGTGCCTTAGGGGACAGCTATTATGGCTACACCTTC. Residues: CSALGDSYYGYTF.

The chain uses TRBV6-1 and TRBJ1-1; no firm D call. The CDR3 runs to 13 residues. The V and J ends lost 4 bases and 4 bases respectively, with 10 bases between them. Germline lookup yields CDR1 MNHNS and CDR2 SASEGT. CDR3 sequence (DNA): TGTGCCAGCAGTGTAGAACGGTTCACTGAAGCTTTCTTT. This encodes CASSVERFTEAFF.

This clonotype was seen repeatedly, ten times or more. The CDR3: CASSPRDGGNQPQHF. The DNA for the CDR3 is TGTGCCAGCAGCCCCAGGGACGGGGGCAATCAGCCCCAGCATTTT. The chain couples TRBV7-9 to TRBJ1-5; tentatively, D is TRBD1 (5 bases). Looked up from germline, CDR1 is SEHNR and CDR2 is FQNEAQ (reference sequence). V lost 5 bases and J lost 2, with 13 bases in between. The CDR3 covers 15 residues.

The V gene is TRBV20-1, the J gene TRBJ1-4, with D hard to call. This CDR3 comprises 14 residues. Per the germline V gene, CDR1 is DFQATT and CDR2 is SNEGSKA (reference sequence). V was cut by 0 bases and J by 2 bases, with 7 bases left in between. The CDR3 DNA reads TGCAGTGCTAGAGAGGACGAGACTAATGAAAAACTGTTTTTT. Translating gives CSAREDETNEKLFF.

The rearrangement links TRBV2 to TRBJ2-3; 8 positions match TRBD2. Germline CDR1 and CDR2: SNHLY and FYNNEI. The trim removed 9 bases at V and 2 bases at J, leaving 1 base unmatched. CDR3 length: 12 amino acids. The CDR3 nucleotides read TGTGCCAGTAGCGGGATCACAGATACGCAGTATTTT. Amino acids: CASSGITDTQYF.

The rearrangement uses TRBV20-1 and TRBJ2-5; 9 nucleotides match TRBD1. From germline, CDR1 is DFQATT and CDR2 SNEGSKA (reference sequence). J gave up 5 bases and V 0 bases, and 7 bases lay outside the gene matches. The CDR3 sequence is 15 residues long. This CDR3 reads CSARDHRGPQETQYF. The DNA of the CDR3 is TGCAGTGCTAGAGACCACAGGGGGCCGCAGGAGACCCAGTACTTC.